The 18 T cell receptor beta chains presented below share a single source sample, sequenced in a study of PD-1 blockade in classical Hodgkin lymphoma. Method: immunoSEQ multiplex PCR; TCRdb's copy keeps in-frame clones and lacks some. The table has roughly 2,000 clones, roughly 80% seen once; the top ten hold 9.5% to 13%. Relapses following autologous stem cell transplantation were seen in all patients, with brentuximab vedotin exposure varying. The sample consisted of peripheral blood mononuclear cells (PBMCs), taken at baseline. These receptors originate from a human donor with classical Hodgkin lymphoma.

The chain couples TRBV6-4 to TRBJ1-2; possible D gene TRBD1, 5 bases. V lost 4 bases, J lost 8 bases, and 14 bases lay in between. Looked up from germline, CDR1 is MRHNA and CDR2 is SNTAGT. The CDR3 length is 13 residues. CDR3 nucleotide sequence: TGTGCCAGCAGTGGAAGCAGGGCCGGCGGCTACACCTTC. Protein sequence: CASSGSRAGGYTF.

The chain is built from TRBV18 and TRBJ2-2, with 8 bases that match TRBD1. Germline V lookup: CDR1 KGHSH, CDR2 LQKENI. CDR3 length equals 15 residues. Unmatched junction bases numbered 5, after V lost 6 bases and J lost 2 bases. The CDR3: CASSMGQANTGELFF. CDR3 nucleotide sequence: TGTGCCAGCTCCATGGGACAGGCAAACACCGGGGAGCTGTTTTTT.

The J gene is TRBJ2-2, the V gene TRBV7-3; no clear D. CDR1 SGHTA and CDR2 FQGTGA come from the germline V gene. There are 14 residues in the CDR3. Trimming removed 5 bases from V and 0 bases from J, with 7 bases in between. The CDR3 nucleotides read TGTGCCAGCAGCGCAGGACCGAACACCGGGGAGCTGTTTTTT. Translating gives CASSAGPNTGELFF. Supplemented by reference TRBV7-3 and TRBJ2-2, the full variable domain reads GAGVSQTPSNKVTEKGKYVELRCDPISGHTALYWYRQSLGQGPEFLIYFQGTGAADDSGLPNDRFFAVRPEGSVSTLKIQRTERGDSAVYLCASSAGPNTGELFFGEGSRLTVL.

In nucleotides, the CDR3 is TGTGCCAGCAGCGTTAACGGAGGGAGGTCTGGAAACACCATATATTTT. Translation: CASSVNGGRSGNTIYF. This chain uses TRBV9 with TRBJ1-3; D is ambiguous. CDR3 length: 16 residues. V was cut by 2 bases and J by 1 base, with 13 bases left in between. Germline V gene lookup returns CDR1 SGDLS and CDR2 YYNGEE.

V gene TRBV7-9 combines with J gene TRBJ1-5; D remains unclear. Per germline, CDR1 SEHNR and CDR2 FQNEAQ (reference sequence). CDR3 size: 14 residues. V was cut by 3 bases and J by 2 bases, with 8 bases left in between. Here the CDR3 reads CASSLSVGNQPQHF. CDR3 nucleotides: TGTGCCAGCAGCTTGTCGGTTGGCAATCAGCCCCAGCATTTT.

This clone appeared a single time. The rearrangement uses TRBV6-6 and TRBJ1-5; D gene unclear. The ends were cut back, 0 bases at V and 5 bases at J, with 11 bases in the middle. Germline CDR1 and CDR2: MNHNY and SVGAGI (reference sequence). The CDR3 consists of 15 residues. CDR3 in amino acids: CASSYSIGEDQPQHF. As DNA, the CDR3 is TGTGCCAGCAGTTACTCGATTGGCGAAGATCAGCCCCAGCATTTT.

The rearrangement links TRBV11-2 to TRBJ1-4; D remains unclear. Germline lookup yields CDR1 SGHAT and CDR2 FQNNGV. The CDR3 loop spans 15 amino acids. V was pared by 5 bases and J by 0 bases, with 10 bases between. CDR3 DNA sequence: TGTGCCAGCAGCAGACACACAGCAACTAATGAAAAACTGTTTTTT. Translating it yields CASSRHTATNEKLFF.

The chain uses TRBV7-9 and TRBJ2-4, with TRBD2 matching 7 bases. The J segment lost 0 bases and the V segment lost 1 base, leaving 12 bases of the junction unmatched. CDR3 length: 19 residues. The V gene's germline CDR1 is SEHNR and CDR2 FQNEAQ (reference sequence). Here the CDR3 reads CASSLGGQGGRVAKNIQYF. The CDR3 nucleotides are TGTGCCAGCAGCTTAGGAGGGCAGGGAGGGAGGGTAGCCAAAAACATTCAGTACTTC.

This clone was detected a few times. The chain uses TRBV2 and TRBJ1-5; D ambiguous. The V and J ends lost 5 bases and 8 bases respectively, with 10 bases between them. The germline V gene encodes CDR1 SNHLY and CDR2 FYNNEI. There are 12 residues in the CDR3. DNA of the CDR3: TGTGCCAGCAGTTCCGACCAGAAGCCCCAGCATTTT. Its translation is CASSSDQKPQHF.

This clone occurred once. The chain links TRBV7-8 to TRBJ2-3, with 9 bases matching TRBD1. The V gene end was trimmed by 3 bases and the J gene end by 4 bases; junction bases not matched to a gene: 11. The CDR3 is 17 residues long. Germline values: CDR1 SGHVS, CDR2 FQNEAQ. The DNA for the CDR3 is TGTGCCAGCAGCTTGGGGAGACCGGGACAGGGATCAGATACGCAGTATTTT. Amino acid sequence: CASSLGRPGQGSDTQYF. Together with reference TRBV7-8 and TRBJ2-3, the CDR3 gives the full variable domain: GAGVSQSPRYKVAKRGQDVALRCDPISGHVSLFWYQQALGQGPEFLTYFQNEAQLDKSGLPSDRFFAERPEGSVSTLKIQRTQQEDSAVYLCASSLGRPGQGSDTQYFGPGTRLTVL.

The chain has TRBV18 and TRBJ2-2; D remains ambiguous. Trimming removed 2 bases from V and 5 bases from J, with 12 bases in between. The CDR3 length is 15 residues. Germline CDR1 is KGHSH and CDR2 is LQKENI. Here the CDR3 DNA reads TGTGCCAGCTCACCAGAAGACGACACGACCGGGGAGCTGTTTTTT. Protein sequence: CASSPEDDTTGELFF. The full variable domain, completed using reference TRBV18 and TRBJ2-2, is NAGVMQNPRHLVRRRGQEARLRCSPMKGHSHVYWYRQLPEEGLKFMVYLQKENIIDESGMPKERFSAEFPKEGPSILRIQQVVRGDSAAYFCASSPEDDTTGELFFGEGSRLTVL.

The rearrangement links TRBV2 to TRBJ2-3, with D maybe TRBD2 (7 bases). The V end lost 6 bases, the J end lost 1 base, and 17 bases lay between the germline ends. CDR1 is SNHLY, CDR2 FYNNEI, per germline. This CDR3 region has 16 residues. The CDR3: CASRGVWGGGTDTQYF. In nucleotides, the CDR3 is TGTGCCAGCAGGGGGGTTTGGGGGGGCGGCACAGATACGCAGTATTTT.

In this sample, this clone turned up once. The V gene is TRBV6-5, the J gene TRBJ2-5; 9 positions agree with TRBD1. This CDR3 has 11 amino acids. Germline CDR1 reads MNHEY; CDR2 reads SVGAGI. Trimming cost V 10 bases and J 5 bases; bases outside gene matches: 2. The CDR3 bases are TGTGCCATCGGACAGGGGGAGACCCAGTACTTC. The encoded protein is CAIGQGETQYF.

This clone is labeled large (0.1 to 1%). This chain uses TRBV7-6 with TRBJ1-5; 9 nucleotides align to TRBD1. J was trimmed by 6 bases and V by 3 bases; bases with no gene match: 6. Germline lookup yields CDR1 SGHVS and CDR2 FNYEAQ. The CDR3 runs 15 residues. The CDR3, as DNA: TGTGCCAGCAGCTTGGACAGGGGCTTAAGTCAGCCCCAGCATTTT. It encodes CASSLDRGLSQPQHF.

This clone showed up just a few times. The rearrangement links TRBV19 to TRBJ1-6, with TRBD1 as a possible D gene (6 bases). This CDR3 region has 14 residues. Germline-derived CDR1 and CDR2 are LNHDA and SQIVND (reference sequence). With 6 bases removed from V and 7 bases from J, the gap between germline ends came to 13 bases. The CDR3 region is CASRGYTGNSPLHF. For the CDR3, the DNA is TGTGCCAGTAGAGGATACACAGGGAATTCACCCCTCCACTTT.

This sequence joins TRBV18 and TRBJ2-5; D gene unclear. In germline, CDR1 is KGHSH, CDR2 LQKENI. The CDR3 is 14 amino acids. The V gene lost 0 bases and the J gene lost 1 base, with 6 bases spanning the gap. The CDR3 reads CASSPPKVQETQYF. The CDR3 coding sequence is TGTGCCAGCTCACCACCGAAGGTCCAAGAGACCCAGTACTTC.

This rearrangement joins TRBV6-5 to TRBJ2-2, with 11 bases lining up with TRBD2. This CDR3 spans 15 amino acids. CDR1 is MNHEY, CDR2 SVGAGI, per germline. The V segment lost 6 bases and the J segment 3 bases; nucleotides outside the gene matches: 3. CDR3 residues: CASRLGLADTGELFF. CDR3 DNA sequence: TGTGCCAGCAGACTGGGACTAGCGGACACCGGGGAGCTGTTTTTT.

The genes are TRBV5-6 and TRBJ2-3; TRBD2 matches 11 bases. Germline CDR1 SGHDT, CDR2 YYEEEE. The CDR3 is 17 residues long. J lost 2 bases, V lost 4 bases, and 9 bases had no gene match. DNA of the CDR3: TGTGCCAGCAGCCTCTGGGCTAGCGGGGGGTACACAGATACGCAGTATTTT. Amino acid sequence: CASSLWASGGYTDTQYF.